One and the same sample provided the 14 T cell receptor beta chains below, sequenced in a study of control samples from healthy donors and cancer patients. Profiling relied on immunoSEQ multiplex PCR, and the TCRdb table lists in-frame clones only, not all of them. This sample has some 150,000 clones, with roughly nine tenths found just once. The sequenced material came from blood. These receptors were taken from a woman aged 25 to 45 in good health.

The chain links TRBV19 to TRBJ1-1; possible D gene TRBD1, 5 bases. Germline V gene data show CDR1 as LNHDA and CDR2 as SQIVND (reference sequence). This CDR3 is built from 14 residues. Deletions cut 3 bases from V and 0 bases from J, with 8 bases between. CDR3 residues: CASSIPGVNTEAFF. Written as DNA, the CDR3 is TGTGCCAGTAGTATCCCGGGGGTGAACACTGAAGCTTTCTTT. Full variable domain (outside the CDR3, taken from reference TRBV19 and TRBJ1-1): DGGITQSPKYLFRKEGQNVTLSCEQNLNHDAMYWYRQDPGQGLRLIYYSQIVNDFQKGDIAEGYSVSREKKESFPLTVTSAQKNPTAFYLCASSIPGVNTEAFFGQGTRLTVV.

This chain connects TRBV2 to TRBJ1-4, with no clear D. Germline V gives CDR1 SNHLY, CDR2 FYNNEI. The CDR3 totals 12 residues. V was pared by 6 bases and J by 5 bases, with 7 bases between. The CDR3 spells CASRSQNEKLFF. Written as DNA, the CDR3 is TGTGCCAGCAGGTCACAGAATGAAAAACTGTTTTTT. The full variable domain, in which reference TRBV2 and TRBJ1-4 provide the parts outside the CDR3, is EPEVTQTPSHQVTQMGQEVILRCVPISNHLYFYWYRQILGQKVEFLVSFYNNEISEKSEIFDDQFSVERPDGSNFTLKIRSTKLEDSAMYFCASRSQNEKLFFGSGTQLSVL.

As regards this clone: The identical CDR3 is also encoded by other nucleotide sequences in the sample. The chain is built from TRBV3-1 (or the pseudogene TRBV3-2) and TRBJ1-1; 7 nucleotides line up with TRBD1. J was trimmed by 1 base and V by 2 bases; bases with no gene match: 4. The V gene's germline CDR1 is LGHDT and CDR2 YNNKEL (reference sequence). CDR3 size: 15 residues. CDR3 nucleotides: TGTGCCAGCAGCCAACCCCAGGGGGGGAACACTGAAGCTTTCTTT. It specifies CASSQPQGGNTEAFF.

In this sample, this clone turned up once. Other DNA sequences in this sample translate to the same CDR3. The rearrangement links TRBV11-2 to TRBJ1-1; no reliable D call. Looked up from germline, CDR1 is SGHAT and CDR2 is FQNNGV. Between the trimmed V and J ends, which lost 0 bases and 2 bases, there was a span of 4 bases. This CDR3 has 13 amino acids. The CDR3 DNA is TGTGCCAGCAGCTTAGATCGAAACACTGAAGCTTTCTTT. This codes for CASSLDRNTEAFF.

The chain uses TRBV11-2 and TRBJ1-1, with D uncertain. Looked up from germline, CDR1 is SGHAT and CDR2 is FQNNGV. V was trimmed by 0 bases and J by 5 bases, leaving 10 bases between them. CDR3 length equals 14 residues. The CDR3 DNA is TGTGCCAGCAGCTTAGAGGCCGGGAGTACTGAAGCTTTCTTT. It is translated as CASSLEAGSTEAFF.

The rearrangement uses TRBV15 and TRBJ2-1, with 9 bases matching TRBD1. The length of the CDR3 is 15 residues. The germline gives CDR1 LNHNV, CDR2 YYDKDF (reference sequence). The V and J ends lost 3 bases and 7 bases, in that order; junction bases with no gene match: 7. CDR3 sequence reads: CATSSGTGLLNEQFF. The CDR3 DNA is TGTGCCACCAGCAGCGGGACAGGGTTATTAAATGAGCAGTTCTTC. The whole variable domain, filled in from reference TRBV15 and TRBJ2-1, reads DAMVIQNPRYQVTQFGKPVTLSCSQTLNHNVMYWYQQKSSQAPKLLFHYYDKDFNNEADTPDNFQSRRPNTSFCFLDIRSPGLGDTAMYLCATSSGTGLLNEQFFGPGTRLTVL.

The V and J genes are TRBV6-5 and TRBJ2-3; 12 bases align to TRBD2. Germline V gene sequence: CDR1 MNHEY, CDR2 SVGAGI. The CDR3 covers 15 residues. V lost 5 bases to trimming and J lost 6 bases; unmatched junction nucleotides: 6. CDR3: CASSQTSGGRDTQYF. CDR3 DNA sequence: TGTGCCAGCAGTCAGACTAGCGGGGGCCGGGATACGCAGTATTTT.

In its sample, this clone was seen a few times. This chain's CDR3 is CASSFRASSGANVLTF. The CDR3 DNA is TGTGCCAGCAGCTTTCGGGCTAGTTCTGGGGCCAACGTCCTGACTTTC. The chain has TRBV5-6 and TRBJ2-6; D call uncertain. Between the trimmed V and J ends, which lost 2 bases and 1 base, there was a span of 10 bases. Germline V gives CDR1 SGHDT, CDR2 YYEEEE. The length of the CDR3 is 16 residues.

This chain links TRBV4-1 with TRBJ2-1; D is possibly TRBD2 (5 bases). Trimming removed 1 base from V and 5 bases from J, with 18 bases in between. Germline CDR1 MGHRA, CDR2 YSYEKL. The CDR3 contains 17 residues. For the CDR3, the DNA is TGCGCCAGCAGCCAAGTAGCGCGTCGGGCGCTGAACAATGAGCAGTTCTTC. Encoded protein: CASSQVARRALNNEQFF.

V gene TRBV9 combines with J gene TRBJ2-5, with 12 nucleotides matching TRBD2. Germline V gives CDR1 SGDLS, CDR2 YYNGEE. This CDR3 has 15 amino acids. J gave up 3 bases and V 4 bases, and 4 bases lay outside the gene matches. CDR3 in DNA: TGTGCCAGCAGCCCCCGGACTAGCGGGGAAGAGACCCAGTACTTC. Translating gives CASSPRTSGEETQYF.

This clone was seen just once. The chain is built from TRBV19 and TRBJ1-6; D might be TRBD1 (5 bases). V was trimmed by 1 base and J by 6 bases, leaving 10 bases between them. Germline loops: CDR1 LNHDA, CDR2 SQIVND (reference sequence). The CDR3 loop spans 15 amino acids. CDR3 loop: CASSIGRDVNSPLHF. The CDR3 DNA reads as TGTGCCAGTAGTATAGGCAGGGATGTTAATTCACCCCTCCACTTT. Drawing the rest from reference TRBV19 and TRBJ1-6, the complete variable domain is DGGITQSPKYLFRKEGQNVTLSCEQNLNHDAMYWYRQDPGQGLRLIYYSQIVNDFQKGDIAEGYSVSREKKESFPLTVTSAQKNPTAFYLCASSIGRDVNSPLHFGNGTRLTVT.

The chain links TRBV18 to TRBJ2-3, with 13 nucleotides matching TRBD2. Germline V gene data show CDR1 as KGHSH and CDR2 as LQKENI. V shed 0 bases, J shed 2 bases, and the junction held 2 bases outside the gene matches. The CDR3 spans 17 residues. CDR3 sequence (DNA): TGTGCCAGCTCACCACCGGGGACTAGCGGGACCACAGATACGCAGTATTTT. It codes for CASSPPGTSGTTDTQYF.

This chain uses TRBV4-2 with TRBJ2-1, with 11 bases identical to TRBD1. CDR3 length equals 15 residues. The V gene end was trimmed by 2 bases and the J gene end by 9 bases; junction bases not matched to a gene: 6. The germline V gene has CDR1 LGHNA and CDR2 YNFKEQ. CDR3 amino acids: CASSQWTGTGGEQFF. CDR3 bases: TGTGCCAGCAGCCAATGGACCGGGACAGGGGGTGAGCAGTTCTTC.

The rearrangement uses TRBV4-1 and TRBJ1-2; no firm D call. Trimming removed 1 base from V and 0 bases from J, with 9 bases in between. Per germline, CDR1 MGHRA and CDR2 YSYEKL. The CDR3 is 15 amino acids. CDR3 nucleotides: TGCGCCAGCAGCCAAGGAGGGTTAACTAACTATGGCTACACCTTC. Translating gives CASSQGGLTNYGYTF.